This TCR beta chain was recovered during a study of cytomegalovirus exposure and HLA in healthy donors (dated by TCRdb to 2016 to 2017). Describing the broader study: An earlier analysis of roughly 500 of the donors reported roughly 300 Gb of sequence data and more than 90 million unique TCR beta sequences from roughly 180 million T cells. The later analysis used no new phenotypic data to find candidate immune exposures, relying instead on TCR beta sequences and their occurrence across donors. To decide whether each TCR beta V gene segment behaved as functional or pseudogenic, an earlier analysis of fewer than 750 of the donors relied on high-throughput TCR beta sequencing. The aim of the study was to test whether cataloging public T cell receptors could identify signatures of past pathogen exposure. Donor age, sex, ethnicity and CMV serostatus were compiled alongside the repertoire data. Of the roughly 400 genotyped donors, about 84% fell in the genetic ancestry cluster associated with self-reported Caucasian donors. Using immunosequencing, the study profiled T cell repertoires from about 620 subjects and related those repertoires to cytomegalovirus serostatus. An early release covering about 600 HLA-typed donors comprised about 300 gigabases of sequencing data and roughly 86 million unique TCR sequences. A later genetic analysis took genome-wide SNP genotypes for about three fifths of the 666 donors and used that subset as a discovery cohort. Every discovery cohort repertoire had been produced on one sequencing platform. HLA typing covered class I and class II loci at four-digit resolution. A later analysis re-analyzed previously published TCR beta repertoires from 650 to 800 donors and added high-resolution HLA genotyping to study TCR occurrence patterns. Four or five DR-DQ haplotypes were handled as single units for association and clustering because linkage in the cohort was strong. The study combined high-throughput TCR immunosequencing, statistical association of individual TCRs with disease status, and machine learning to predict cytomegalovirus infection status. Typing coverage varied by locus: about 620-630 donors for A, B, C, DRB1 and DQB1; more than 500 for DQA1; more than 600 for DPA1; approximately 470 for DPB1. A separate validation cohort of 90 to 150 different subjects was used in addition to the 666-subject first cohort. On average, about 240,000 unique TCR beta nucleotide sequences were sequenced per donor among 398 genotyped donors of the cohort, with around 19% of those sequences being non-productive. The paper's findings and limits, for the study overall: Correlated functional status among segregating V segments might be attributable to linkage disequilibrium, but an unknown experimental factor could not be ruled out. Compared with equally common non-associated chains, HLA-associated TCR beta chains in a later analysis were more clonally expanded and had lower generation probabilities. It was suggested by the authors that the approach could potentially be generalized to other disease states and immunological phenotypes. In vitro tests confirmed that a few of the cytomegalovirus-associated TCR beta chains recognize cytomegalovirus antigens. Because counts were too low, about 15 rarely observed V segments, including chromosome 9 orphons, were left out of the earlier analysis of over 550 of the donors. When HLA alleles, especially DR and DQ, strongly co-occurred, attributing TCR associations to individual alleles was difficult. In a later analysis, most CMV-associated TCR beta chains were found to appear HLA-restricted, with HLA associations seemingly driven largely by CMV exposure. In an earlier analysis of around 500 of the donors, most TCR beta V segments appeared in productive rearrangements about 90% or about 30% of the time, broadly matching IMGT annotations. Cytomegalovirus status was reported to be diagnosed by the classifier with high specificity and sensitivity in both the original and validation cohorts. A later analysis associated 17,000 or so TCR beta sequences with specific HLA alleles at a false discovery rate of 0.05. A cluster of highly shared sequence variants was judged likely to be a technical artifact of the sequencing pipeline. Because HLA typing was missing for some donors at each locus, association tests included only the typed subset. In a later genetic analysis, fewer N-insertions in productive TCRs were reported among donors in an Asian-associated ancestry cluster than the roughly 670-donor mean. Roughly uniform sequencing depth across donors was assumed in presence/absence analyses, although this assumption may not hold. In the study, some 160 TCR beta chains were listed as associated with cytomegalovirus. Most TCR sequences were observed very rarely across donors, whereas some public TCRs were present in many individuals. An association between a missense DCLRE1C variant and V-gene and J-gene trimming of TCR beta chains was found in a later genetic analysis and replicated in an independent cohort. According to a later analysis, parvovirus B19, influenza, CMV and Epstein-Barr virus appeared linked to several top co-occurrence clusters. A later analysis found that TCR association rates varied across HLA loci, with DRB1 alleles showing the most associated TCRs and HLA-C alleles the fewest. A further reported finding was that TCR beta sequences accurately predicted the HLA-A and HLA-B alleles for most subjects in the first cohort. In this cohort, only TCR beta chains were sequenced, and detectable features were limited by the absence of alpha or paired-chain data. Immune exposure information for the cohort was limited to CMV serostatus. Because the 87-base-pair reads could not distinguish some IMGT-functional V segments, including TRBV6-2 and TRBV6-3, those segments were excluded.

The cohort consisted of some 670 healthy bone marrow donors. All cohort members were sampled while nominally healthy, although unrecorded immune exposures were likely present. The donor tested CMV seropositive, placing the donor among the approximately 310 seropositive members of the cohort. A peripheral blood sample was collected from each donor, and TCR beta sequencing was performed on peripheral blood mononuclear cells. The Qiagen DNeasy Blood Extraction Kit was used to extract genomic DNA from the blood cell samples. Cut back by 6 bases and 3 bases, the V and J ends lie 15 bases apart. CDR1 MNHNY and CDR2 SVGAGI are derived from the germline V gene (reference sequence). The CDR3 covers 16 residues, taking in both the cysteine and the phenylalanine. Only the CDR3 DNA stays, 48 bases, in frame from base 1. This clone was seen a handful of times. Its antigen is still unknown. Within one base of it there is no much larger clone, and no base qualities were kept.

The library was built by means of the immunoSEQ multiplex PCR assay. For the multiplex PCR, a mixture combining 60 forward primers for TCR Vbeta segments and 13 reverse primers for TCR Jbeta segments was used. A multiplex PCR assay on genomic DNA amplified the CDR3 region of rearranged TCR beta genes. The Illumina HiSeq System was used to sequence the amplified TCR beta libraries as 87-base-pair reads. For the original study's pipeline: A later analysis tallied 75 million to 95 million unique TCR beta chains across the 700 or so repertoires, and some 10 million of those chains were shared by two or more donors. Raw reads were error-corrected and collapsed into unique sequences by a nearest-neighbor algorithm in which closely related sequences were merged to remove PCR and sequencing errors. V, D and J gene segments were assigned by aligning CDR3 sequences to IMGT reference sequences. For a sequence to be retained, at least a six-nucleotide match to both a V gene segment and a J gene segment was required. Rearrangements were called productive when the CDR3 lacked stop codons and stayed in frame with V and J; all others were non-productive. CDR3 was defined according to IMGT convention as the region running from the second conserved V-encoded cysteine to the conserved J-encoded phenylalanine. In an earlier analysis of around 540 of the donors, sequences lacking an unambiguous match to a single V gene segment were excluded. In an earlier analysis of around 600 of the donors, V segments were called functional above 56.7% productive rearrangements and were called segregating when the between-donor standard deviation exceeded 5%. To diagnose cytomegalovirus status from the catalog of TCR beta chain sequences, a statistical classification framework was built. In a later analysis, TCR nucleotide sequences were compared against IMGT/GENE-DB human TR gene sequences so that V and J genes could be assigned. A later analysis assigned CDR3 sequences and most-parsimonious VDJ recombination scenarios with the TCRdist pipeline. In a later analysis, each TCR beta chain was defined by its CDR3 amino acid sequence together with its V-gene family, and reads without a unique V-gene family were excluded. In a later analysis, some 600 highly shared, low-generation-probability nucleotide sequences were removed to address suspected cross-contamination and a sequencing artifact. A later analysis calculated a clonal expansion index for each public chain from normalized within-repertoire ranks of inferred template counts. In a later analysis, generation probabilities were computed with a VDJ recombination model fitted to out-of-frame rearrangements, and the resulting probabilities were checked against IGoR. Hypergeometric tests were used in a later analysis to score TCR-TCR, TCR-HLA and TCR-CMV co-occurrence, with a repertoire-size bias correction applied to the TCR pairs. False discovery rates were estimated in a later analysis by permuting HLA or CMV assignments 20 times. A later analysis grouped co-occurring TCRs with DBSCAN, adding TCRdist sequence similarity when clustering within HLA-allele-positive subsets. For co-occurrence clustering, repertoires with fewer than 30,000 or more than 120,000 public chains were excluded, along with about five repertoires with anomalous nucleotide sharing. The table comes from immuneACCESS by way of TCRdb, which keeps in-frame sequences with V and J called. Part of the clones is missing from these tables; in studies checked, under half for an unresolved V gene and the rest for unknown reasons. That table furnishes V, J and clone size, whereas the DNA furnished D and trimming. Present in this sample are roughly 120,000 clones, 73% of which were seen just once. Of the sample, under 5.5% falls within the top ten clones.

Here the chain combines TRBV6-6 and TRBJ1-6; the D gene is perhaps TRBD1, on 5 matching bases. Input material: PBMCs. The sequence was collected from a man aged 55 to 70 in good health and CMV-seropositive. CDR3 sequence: CASSPDSDVYNSPLHF. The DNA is TGTGCCAGCAGCCCCGACAGCGACGTCTATAATTCACCCCTCCACTTT.